This T cell receptor (beta chain) was found in a study of shared clonotypes between healthy human individuals (dated by TCRdb to 2019 to 2021). In the study overall: The cohort comprised a couple of women and a few men aged 18 to 49 years. For each donor, CD4 naive and CD4 memory were each run on three plates, CD8 naive on two plates, and CD8 memory on one plate. To estimate repertoire size and how much clonotype sharing occurs between individuals, the study deeply sequenced the blood TCR repertoires of five or six healthy adults. Different laboratories and diverse techniques were used to prepare libraries and sequence TCR repertoires, to increase sequencing depth and limit assay-specific biases. Leukapheresis yielded between about 0.85 and 10 billion PBMCs per donor. General findings and caveats noted by the study authors: Only blood was sampled, and tissue TCR repertoires likely differ from those in blood. Pairwise subsampling led to the expectation that sequencing depth would affect the degree of clonotype sharing among donors. Because the study included a small number of donors, the genetic and exposure-history diversity represented was limited. Higher generation probabilities were observed for clonotypes shared by all four sorted-subset donors than for non-shared clonotypes. Across four donors, roughly 5% of naive CD4, roughly 3.5% of naive CD8, 2.3% of memory CD4, and over 0.35% of memory CD8 clonotypes were shared. Even with the large sequencing depth, rarefaction of the sorted-subset datasets indicated that sequencing was incomplete. Naive subsets generally had larger estimated clonotype richness than memory subsets.

CD8 naive samples consisted of CD45RO-negative cells that were positively selected for CCR7, yielding a CD45RA+CCR7+ population without TemRA cells. Donors were healthy HIV-negative adults with no recently reported acute infections or vaccinations. Every donor was a Caucasian adult living in Nashville, Tennessee, USA. After blood collection by leukapheresis, PBMCs were isolated using Ficoll-Histopaque density gradient centrifugation and then cryopreserved in the vapor phase of liquid nitrogen. Purity and quantity of every magnetically sorted T cell population were checked by analytical flow cytometry. Genomic DNA was isolated from every sorted fraction and measured by UV absorbance on a Nanodrop 2000c. Using the deep immunoSEQ assay, multiplex PCR amplified TCR CDR3 regions from genomic DNA. Genomic DNA extracted from each cell subset was distributed evenly over all wells of several immunoSEQ 96-well plates, and each plate served as one replicate. For sorted subsets, each replicate PCR was loaded with about 200 ng genomic DNA, equivalent to 25,000 to 35,000 T cell genomes. The purified libraries were quantified using a Qubit 3.0 fluorometer, sized with a Bioanalyzer 2100, and then quantified again using the KAPA Library Quantification kit. Each immunoSEQ 96-well plate was sequenced on its own single-read 150-cycle Illumina NextSeq 550 flow cell. For the original study's pipeline: Because the immunoSEQ output held only junctional sequences and lacked quality scores, the filtering could not match the filtering applied to full-length reads. To assign V/J genes and CDR3, sequences were annotated against IMGT germline references using PyIR, a Python wrapper for IgBLAST v1.9. Reads were removed for weak V/J assignments (E-value above 1e-6), missing CDR3, stop codons, out-of-frame junctions, or ambiguous translated residues. V3J clonotypes were defined as sequences sharing the same inferred V gene, J gene, and CDR3 amino acid sequence. The percentage overlap between two repertoires was calculated by dividing the number of shared unique clonotypes by the size of the smaller repertoire. Repertoire richness was assessed with RTK rarefaction, the Chao1 estimator, and Recon v2.1 estimates of unobserved clonotypes. OLGA was used to compute generation probabilities for all TCRbeta clonotypes that the gDNA method yielded from a handful of donors. TCRdb re-hosts the immuneACCESS table, in-frame sequences only. Its copies lack some clones; in the studies checked, an unresolved V gene accounts for under half of them, and the cause for the rest is not known. V and J calls and clone size follow that table, whereas D and trimming were derived from the DNA. The sample records some 2 million clones, approximately 95% of which are singletons. 0.9% to 1.5% of the sample lies in the top ten.

Turning to this clone: Its antigen is currently not known. No much larger clone exists at a distance of one base, and base qualities are not known. This specimen includes other DNA sequences encoding the same CDR3.

The CDR3 sequence holds 11 residues, the cysteine and phenylalanine included. Only the CDR3 DNA stays, 33 bases, in frame from base 1. CDR1 MNHEY and CDR2 SVGAGI were looked up in the germline V gene. V sheds 6 bases and J sheds 1 base, leaving 3 bases between their ends. This clonotype was obtained from a man aged 18 to 30 in good health. The sequenced sample consisted of naive CD8+ T cells sorted from blood. Interpreted using the paper, the cell subset or site label stands for: CD45RA+CCR7+. The rearrangement joined TRBV6-5 to TRBJ2-5; the D gene is not confidently resolved. The DNA reads as follows: TGTGCCAGCAGCATCCAAGAGACCCAGTACTTC. Translated, this is CASSIQETQYF.